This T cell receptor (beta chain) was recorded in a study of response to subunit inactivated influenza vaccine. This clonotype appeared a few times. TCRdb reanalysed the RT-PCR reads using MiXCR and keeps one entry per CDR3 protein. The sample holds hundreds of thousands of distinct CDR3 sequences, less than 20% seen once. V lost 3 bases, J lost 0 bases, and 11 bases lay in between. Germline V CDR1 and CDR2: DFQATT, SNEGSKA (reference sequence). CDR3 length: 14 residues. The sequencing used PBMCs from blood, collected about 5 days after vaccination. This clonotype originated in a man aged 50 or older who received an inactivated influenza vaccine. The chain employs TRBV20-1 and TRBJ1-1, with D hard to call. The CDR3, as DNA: TGCAGTGCTAGTAATCGACTCCTGAACACTGAAGCTTTCTTT. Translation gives CSASNRLLNTEAFF.